The 2 T cell receptor beta chains given below trace back to one sample, sequenced in a study of CD8 T cells in ankylosing spondylitis (dated by TCRdb to about 2017). Library preparation was by 5' RACE. Sequencing was carried out with an Illumina HiSeq 2500. TCRdb reprocessed the public reads (quality trimming at Q25 with fastp, clone calling with MiXCR) and kept in-frame beta chains. Identical CDR3 protein sequences are pooled into one entry, listed with their most common genes and DNA. This sample comprises more than 150,000 distinct CDR3 sequences, about 20% of them detected only once. The ten largest clones take up around 4.1% of the sample. Sequences were obtained from blood, either unsorted or a sorted T cell fraction (not recorded which). Receptor source: a male donor aged 10-29 years with ankylosing spondylitis or in good health (not recorded which). Donor details come from another sample of the same person, matched by shared clones.

The rearrangement joins TRBV7-3 to TRBJ2-2, with 13 bases that match TRBD2. The CDR3 is made up of 17 amino acids. The trim removed 5 bases at V and 5 bases at J, leaving 8 bases unmatched. CDR1 and CDR2 from the germline V gene are SGHTA and FQGTGA. DNA for the CDR3: TGTGCCAGCAGCCATGGACTAGCGGGAGATCGGACCGGGGAGCTGTTTTTT. Translation: CASSHGLAGDRTGELFF.

This clonotype was observed many times. The rearrangement links TRBV10-3 to TRBJ1-2; 10 nucleotides match TRBD1. This CDR3 contains 12 residues. V lost 4 bases, J lost 7 bases, and 0 bases stayed unmatched. Germline values: CDR1 ENHRY, CDR2 SYGVKD. As DNA, the CDR3 is TGTGCCATCAGTGGGACAGGGGGTGGCTACACCTTC. This translates into CAISGTGGGYTF.